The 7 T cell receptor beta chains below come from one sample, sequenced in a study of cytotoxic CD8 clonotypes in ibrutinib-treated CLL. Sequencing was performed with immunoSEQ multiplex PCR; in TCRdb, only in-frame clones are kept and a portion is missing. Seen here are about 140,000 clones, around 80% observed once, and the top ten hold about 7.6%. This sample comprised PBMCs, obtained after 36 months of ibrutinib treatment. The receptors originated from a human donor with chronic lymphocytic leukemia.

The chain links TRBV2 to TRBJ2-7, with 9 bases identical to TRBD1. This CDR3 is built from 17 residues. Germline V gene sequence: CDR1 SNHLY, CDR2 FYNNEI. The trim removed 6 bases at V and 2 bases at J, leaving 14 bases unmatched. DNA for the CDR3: TGTGCCAGCAGCGGGGGACCGGAGGACAGGGGTCCCTACGAGCAGTACTTC. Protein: CASSGGPEDRGPYEQYF. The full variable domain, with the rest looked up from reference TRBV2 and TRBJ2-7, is EPEVTQTPSHQVTQMGQEVILRCVPISNHLYFYWYRQILGQKVEFLVSFYNNEISEKSEIFDDQFSVERPDGSNFTLKIRSTKLEDSAMYFCASSGGPEDRGPYEQYFGPGTRLTVT.

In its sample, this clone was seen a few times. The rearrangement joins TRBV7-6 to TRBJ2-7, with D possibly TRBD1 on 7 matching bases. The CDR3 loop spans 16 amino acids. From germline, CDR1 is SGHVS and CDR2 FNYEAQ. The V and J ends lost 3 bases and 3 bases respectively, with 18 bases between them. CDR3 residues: CASSLNSRQGGYEQYF. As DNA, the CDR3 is TGTGCCAGCAGCTTGAATTCCAGACAGGGAGGCTACGAGCAGTACTTC.

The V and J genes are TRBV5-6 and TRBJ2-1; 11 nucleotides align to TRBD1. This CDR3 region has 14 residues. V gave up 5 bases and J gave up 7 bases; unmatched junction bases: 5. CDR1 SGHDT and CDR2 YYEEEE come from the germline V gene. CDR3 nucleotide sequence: TGTGCCAGCAGAAGGACAGGGGGCAGGAATGAGCAGTTCTTC. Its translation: CASRRTGGRNEQFF.

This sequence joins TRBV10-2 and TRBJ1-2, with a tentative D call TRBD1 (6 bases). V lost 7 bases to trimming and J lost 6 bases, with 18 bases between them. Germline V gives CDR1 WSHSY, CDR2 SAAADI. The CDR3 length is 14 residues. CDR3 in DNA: TGCGCCAGCACGCGCCCGGACAGTCGCAATGGCTACACCTTC. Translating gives CASTRPDSRNGYTF.

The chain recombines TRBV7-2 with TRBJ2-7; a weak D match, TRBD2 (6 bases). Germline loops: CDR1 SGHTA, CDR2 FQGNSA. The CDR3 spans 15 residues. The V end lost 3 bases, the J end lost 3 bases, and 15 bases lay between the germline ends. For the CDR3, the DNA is TGTGCCAGCAGCTTGTGGGGAGGATTATTCTACGAGCAGTACTTC. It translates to CASSLWGGLFYEQYF.

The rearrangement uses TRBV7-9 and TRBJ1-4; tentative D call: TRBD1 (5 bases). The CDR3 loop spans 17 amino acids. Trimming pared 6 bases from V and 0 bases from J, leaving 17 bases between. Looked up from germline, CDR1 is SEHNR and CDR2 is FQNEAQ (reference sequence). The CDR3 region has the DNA TGTGCCAGCAGGCCCGACGTCCAGGGTCCAACTAATGAAAAACTGTTTTTT. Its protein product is CASRPDVQGPTNEKLFF.

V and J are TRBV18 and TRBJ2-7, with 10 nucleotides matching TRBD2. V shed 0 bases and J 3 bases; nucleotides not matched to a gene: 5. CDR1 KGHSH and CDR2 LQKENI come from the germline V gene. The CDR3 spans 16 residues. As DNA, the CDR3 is TGTGCCAGCTCACCACCGGGGCTAGCGGGAGTCTACGAGCAGTACTTC. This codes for CASSPPGLAGVYEQYF. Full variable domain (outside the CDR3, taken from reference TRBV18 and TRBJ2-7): NAGVMQNPRHLVRRRGQEARLRCSPMKGHSHVYWYRQLPEEGLKFMVYLQKENIIDESGMPKERFSAEFPKEGPSILRIQQVVRGDSAAYFCASSPPGLAGVYEQYFGPGTRLTVT.